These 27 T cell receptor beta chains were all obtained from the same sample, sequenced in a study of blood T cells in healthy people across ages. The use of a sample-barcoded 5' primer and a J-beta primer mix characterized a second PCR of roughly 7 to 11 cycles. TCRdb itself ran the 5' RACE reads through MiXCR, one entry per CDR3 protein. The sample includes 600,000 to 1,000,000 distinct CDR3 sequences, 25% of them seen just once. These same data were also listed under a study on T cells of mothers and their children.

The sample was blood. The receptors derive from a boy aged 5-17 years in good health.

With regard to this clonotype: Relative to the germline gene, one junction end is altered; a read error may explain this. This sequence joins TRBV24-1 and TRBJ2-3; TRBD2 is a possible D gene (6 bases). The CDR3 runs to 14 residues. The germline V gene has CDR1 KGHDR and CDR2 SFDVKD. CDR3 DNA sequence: TGTGCCTCCAGTGAATTGGGACTCACAGATACGCAGTATTTT. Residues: CASSELGLTDTQYF.

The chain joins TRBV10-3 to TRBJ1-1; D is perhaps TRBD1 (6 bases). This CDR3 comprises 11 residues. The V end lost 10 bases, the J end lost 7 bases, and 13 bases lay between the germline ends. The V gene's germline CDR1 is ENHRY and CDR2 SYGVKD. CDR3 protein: CATIGQHEAFF. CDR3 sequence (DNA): TGTGCCACGATTGGACAGCATGAAGCTTTCTTT.

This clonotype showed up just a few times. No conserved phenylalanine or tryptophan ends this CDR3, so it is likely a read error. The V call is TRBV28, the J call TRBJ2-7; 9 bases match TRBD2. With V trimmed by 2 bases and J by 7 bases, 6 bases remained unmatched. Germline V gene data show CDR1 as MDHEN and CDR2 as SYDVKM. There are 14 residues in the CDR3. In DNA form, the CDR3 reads TGTGCCAGCAGTTTAGCGGGAGGGCCCGAAGAGCAGTACTCC. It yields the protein CASSLAGGPEEQYS.

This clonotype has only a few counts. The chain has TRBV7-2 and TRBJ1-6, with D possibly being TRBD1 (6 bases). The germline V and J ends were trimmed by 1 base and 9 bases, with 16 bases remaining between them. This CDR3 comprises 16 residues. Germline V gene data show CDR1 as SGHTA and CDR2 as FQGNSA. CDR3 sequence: CASSLGLTGLGSPLHF. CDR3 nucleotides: TGTGCCAGCAGCTTAGGGTTGACAGGTTTAGGTTCACCCCTCCACTTT.

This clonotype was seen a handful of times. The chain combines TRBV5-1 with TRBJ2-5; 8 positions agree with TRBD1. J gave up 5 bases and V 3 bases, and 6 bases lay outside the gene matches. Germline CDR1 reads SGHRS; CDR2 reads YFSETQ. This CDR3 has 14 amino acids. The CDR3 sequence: CASSSPGQVETQYF. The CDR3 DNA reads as TGCGCCAGCAGCTCCCCGGGACAGGTCGAGACCCAGTACTTC.

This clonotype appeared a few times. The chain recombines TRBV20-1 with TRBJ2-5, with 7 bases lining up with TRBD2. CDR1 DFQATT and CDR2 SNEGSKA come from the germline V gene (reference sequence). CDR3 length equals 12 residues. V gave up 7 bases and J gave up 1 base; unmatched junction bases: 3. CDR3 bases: TGCAGTGGGCTAGCGGTCCAAGAGACCCAGTACTTC. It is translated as CSGLAVQETQYF.

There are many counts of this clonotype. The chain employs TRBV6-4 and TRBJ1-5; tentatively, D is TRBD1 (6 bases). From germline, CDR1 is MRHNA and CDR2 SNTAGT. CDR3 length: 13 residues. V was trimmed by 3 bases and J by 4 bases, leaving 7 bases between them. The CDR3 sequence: CASSEGANQPQHF. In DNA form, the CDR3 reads TGTGCCAGCAGTGAGGGGGCGAATCAGCCCCAGCATTTT.

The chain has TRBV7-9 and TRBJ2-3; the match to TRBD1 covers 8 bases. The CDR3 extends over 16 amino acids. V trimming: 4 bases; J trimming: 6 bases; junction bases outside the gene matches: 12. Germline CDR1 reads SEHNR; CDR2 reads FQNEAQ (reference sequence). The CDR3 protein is CASSYLTGAARDTQYF. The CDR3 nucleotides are TGTGCCAGCAGCTACCTGACAGGGGCAGCCCGGGATACGCAGTATTTT.

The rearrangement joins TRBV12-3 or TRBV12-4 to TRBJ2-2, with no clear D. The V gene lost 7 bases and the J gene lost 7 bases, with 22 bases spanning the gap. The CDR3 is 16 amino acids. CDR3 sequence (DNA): TGTGCCAGCATATTGGGTTCAGGATCACCCGGCGGGGAGCTGTTTTTT. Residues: CASILGSGSPGGELFF.

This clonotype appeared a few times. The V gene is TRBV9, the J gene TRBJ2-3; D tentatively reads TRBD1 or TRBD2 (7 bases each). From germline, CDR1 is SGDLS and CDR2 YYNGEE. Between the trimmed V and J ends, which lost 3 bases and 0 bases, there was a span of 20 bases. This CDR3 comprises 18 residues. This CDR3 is CASSAGGFWDRSTDTQYF. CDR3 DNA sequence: TGTGCCAGCAGCGCGGGGGGTTTCTGGGACAGAAGCACAGATACGCAGTATTTT.

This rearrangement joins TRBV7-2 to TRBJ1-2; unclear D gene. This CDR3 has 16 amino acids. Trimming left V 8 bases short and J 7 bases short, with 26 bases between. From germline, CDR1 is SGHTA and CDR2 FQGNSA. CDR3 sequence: CASGFVDRVRPSGYTF. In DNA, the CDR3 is TGTGCCAGCGGATTCGTAGATAGGGTTAGACCCTCTGGCTACACCTTC.

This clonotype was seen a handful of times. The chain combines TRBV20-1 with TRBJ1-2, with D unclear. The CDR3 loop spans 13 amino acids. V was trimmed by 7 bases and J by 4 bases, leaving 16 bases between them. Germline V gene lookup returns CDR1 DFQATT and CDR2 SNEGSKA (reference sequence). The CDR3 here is CSVPPGNIYGYTF. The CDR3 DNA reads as TGCAGTGTCCCACCCGGGAACATCTATGGCTACACCTTC.

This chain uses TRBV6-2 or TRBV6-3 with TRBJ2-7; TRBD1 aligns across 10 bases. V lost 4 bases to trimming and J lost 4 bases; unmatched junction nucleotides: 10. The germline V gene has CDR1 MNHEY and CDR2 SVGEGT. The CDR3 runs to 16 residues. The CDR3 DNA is TGTGCCAGCAGTTTTCTTCTGGGACAGGGGTTATACGAGCAGTACTTC. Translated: CASSFLLGQGLYEQYF.

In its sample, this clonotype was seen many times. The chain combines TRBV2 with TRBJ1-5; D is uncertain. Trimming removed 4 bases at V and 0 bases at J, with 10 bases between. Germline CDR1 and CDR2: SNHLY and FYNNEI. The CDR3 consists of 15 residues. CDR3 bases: TGTGCCAGCAGTGTGCGGAGAGATAGCAATCAGCCCCAGCATTTT. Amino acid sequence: CASSVRRDSNQPQHF. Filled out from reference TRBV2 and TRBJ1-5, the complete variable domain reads EPEVTQTPSHQVTQMGQEVILRCVPISNHLYFYWYRQILGQKVEFLVSFYNNEISEKSEIFDDQFSVERPDGSNFTLKIRSTKLEDSAMYFCASSVRRDSNQPQHFGDGTRLSIL.

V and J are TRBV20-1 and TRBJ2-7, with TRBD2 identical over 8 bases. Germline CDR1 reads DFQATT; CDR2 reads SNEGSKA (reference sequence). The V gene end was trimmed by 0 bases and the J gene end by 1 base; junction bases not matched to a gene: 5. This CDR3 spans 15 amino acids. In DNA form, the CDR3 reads TGCAGTGCTAGAGATATAGCGGGGCCTTCCTACGAGCAGTACTTC. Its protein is CSARDIAGPSYEQYF.

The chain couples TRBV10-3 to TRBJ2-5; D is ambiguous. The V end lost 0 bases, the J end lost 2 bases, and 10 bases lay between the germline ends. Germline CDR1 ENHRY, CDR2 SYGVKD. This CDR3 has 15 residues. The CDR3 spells CAISESGVGQETQYF. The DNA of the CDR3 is TGTGCCATCAGTGAGTCTGGGGTCGGACAAGAGACCCAGTACTTC.

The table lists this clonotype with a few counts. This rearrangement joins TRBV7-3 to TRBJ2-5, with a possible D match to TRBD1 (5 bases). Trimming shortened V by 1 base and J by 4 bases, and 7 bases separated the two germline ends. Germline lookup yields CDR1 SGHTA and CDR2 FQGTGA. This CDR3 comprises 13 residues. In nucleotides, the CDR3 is TGTGCCAGCAGCTTAAGCAGGGTAGAGACCCAGTACTTC. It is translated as CASSLSRVETQYF.

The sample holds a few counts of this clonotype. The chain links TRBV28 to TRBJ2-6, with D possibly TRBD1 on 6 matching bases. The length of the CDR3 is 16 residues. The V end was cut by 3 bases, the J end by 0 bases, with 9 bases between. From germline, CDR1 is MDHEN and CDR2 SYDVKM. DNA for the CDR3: TGTGCCAGCAGTTTGCGACAGGTCTCTGGGGCCAACGTCCTGACTTTC. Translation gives CASSLRQVSGANVLTF. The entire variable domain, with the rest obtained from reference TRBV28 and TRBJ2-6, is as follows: DVKVTQSSRYLVKRTGEKVFLECVQDMDHENMFWYRQDPGLGLRLIYFSYDVKMKEKGDIPEGYSVSREKKERFSLILESASTNQTSMYLCASSLRQVSGANVLTFGAGSRLTVL.

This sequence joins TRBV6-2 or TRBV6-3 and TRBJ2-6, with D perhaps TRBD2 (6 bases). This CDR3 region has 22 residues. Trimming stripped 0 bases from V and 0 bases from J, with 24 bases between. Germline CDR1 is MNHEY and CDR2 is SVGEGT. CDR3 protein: CASSYSVGARDSYFSGANVLTF. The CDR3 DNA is TGTGCCAGCAGTTACTCGGTCGGGGCCCGGGACTCCTACTTCTCTGGGGCCAACGTCCTGACTTTC.

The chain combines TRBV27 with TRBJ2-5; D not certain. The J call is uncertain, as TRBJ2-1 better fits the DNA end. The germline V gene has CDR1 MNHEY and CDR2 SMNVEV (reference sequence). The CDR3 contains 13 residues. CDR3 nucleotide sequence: TGTGCCAGCAGCTTTCAGGCCAACAATGAGCAGTTCTTC. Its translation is CASSFQANNEQFF.

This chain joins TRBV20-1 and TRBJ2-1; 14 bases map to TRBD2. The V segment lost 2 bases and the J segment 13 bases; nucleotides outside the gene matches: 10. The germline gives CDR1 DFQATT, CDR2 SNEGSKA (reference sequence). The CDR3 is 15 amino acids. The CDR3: CSARTKGTSGSGQFF. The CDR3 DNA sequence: TGCAGTGCTAGAACAAAGGGGACTAGCGGGAGTGGTCAGTTCTTC.

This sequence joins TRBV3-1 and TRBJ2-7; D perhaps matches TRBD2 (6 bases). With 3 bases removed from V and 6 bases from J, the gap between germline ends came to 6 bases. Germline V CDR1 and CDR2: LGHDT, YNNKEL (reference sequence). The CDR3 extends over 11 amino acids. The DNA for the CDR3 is TGTGCCAGCAGCCAGGAGGGCGAGCAGTACTTC. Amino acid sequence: CASSQEGEQYF.

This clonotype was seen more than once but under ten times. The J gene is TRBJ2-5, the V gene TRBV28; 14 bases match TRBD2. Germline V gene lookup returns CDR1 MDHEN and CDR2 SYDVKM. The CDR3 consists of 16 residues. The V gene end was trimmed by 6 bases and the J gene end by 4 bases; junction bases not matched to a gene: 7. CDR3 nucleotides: TGTGCCAGCAGGACTAGCGGGAGGGGTCTGGTAGAGACCCAGTACTTC. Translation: CASRTSGRGLVETQYF. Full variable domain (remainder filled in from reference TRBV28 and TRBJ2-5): DVKVTQSSRYLVKRTGEKVFLECVQDMDHENMFWYRQDPGLGLRLIYFSYDVKMKEKGDIPEGYSVSREKKERFSLILESASTNQTSMYLCASRTSGRGLVETQYFGPGTRLLVL.

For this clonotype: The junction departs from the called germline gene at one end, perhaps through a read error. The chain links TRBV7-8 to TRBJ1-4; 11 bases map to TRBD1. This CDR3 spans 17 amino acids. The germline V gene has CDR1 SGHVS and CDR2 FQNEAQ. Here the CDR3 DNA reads TGTGCCAGCAGCCTAGCGCTGGGACAGGGGGGTAATGAAAAACTGTTTTTT. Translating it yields CASSLALGQGGNEKLFF. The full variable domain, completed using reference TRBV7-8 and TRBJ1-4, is GAGVSQSPRYKVAKRGQDVALRCDPISGHVSLFWYQQALGQGPEFLTYFQNEAQLDKSGLPSDRFFAERPEGSVSTLKIQRTQQEDSAVYLCASSLALGQGGNEKLFFGSGTQLSVL.

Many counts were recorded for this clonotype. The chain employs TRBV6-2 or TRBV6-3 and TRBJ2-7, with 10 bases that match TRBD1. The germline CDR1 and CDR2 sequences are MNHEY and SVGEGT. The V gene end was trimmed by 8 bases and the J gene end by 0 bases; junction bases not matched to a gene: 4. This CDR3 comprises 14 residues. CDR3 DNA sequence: TGTGCCAGCGGGACAGGGGCCGCCTCCTACGAGCAGTACTTC. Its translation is CASGTGAASYEQYF.

The CDR3 sequence: CASSLVPRAQLSTDTQYF. CDR3 nucleotide sequence: TGTGCCAGCAGCTTAGTCCCCCGTGCCCAACTATCCACAGATACGCAGTATTTT. J is TRBJ2-3 and V is TRBV11-2; no clear D. CDR3 length: 18 residues. V was cut by 1 base and J by 2 bases, with 19 bases left in between. The germline V gene encodes CDR1 SGHAT and CDR2 FQNNGV.

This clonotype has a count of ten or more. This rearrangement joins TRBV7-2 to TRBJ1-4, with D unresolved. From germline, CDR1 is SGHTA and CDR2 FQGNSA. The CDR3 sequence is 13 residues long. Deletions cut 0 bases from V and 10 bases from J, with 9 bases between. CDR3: CASSLATEAKLFF. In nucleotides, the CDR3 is TGTGCCAGCAGCTTAGCTACAGAAGCAAAACTGTTTTTT.